This paragraph covers one T cell receptor beta chain sequence. What it binds is unknown. These data originate in a study of response to subunit inactivated influenza vaccine. General observations from the study: Authors suggested each seasonal flu vaccination may recruit only limited numbers of new T cells.

The CDR3 is 16 amino acids. The V and J ends lost 0 bases and 4 bases respectively, with 16 bases between them. CDR1 and CDR2 from the germline V gene are MDHEN and SYDVKM. MiXCR, applied by TCRdb to the RT-PCR reads, yields one record per CDR3 protein. The sample records approximately 530,000 distinct CDR3 sequences, around 8% being singletons. This TCR was recovered from a man between 50 and 75 years old who received an inactivated influenza vaccine. The chain uses TRBV28 and TRBJ2-7, with D possibly being TRBD1 (5 bases). This material consisted of PBMCs from blood, taken about 23 months after vaccination. This CDR3 is CASSLWKGQGRYEQYF. CDR3 in DNA: TGTGCCAGCAGTTTATGGAAAGGTCAGGGCCGATACGAGCAGTACTTC.